The TCR beta chain described here comes from a study of cytomegalovirus exposure and HLA in healthy donors. Between the trimmed V and J ends, which lost 1 base and 5 bases, there was a span of 9 bases. CDR1 is SGDLS, CDR2 YYNGEE, per germline. There are 14 residues in the CDR3. Primers for the PCR totalled 60 Vbeta and 13 Jbeta. Sequenced by immunoSEQ multiplex PCR; TCRdb stores in-frame clones only, minus some. The sample records about 130,000 clones, 70% to 90% being singletons. The V gene is TRBV9, the J gene TRBJ2-2; perhaps TRBD2 as D (5 bases). This TCR came from a man between 35 and 55 years old in good health and CMV-seronegative. The sample was PBMCs. This chain's CDR3 is CASSVRGSTGELFF. The CDR3 DNA reads as TGTGCCAGCAGCGTACGGGGTTCTACCGGGGAGCTGTTTTTT.